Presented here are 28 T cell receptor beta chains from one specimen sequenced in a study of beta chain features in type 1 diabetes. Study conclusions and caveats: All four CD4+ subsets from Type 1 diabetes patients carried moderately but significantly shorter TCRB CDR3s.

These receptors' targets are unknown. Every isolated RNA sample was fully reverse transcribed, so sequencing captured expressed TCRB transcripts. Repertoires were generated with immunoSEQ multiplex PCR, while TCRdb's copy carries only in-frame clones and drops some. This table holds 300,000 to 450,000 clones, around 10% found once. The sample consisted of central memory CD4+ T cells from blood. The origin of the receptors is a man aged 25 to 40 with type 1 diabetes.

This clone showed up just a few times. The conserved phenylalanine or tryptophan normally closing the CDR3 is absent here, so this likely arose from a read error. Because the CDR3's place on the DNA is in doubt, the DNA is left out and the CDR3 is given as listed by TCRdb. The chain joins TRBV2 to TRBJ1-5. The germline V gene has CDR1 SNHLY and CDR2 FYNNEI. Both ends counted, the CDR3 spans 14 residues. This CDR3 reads CASSEAWPSSDLHI.

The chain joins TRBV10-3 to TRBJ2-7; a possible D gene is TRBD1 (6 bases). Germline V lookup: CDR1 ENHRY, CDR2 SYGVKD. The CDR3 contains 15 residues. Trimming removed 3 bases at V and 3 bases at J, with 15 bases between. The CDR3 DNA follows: TGTGCCATCAGTGAAACGGGAACAGGGCGCTACGAGCAGTACTTC. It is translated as CAISETGTGRYEQYF.

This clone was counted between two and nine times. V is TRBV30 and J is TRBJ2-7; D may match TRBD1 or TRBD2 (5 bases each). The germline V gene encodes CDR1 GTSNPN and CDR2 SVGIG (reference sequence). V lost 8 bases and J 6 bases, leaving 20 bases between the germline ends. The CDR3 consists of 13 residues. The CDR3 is CARARDGLGEQYF. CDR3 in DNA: TGTGCCAGAGCCCGGGACGGGCTGGGCGAGCAGTACTTC.

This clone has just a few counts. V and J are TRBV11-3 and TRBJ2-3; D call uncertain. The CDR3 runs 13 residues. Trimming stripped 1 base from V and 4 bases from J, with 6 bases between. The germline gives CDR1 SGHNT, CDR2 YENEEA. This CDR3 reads CASSLGSSDTQYF. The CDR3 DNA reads TGTGCCAGCAGCTTAGGGTCGTCAGATACGCAGTATTTT.

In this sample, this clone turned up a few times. CDR3 region: CASSYGQISYEQYF. CDR3 DNA sequence: TGTGCCAGCAGCTACGGACAGATCTCCTACGAGCAGTACTTC. The rearrangement links TRBV7-2 to TRBJ2-7, with a weak D call TRBD1 (6 bases). Germline V gives CDR1 SGHTA, CDR2 FQGNSA. The V gene lost 4 bases and the J gene lost 0 bases, with 10 bases spanning the gap. CDR3 length: 14 amino acids.

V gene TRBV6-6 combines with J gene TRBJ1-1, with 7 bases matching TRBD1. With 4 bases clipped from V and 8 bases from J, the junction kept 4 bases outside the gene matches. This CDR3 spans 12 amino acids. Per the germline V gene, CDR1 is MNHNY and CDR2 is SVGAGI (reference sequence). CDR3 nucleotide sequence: TGTGCCAGCAGTTTTACAGGGGCCGAAGCTTTCTTT. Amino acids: CASSFTGAEAFF.

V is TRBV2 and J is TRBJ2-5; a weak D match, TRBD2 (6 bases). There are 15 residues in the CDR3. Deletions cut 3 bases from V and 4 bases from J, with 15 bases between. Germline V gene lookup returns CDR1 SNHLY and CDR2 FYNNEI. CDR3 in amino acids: CASSDRVVGGETQYF. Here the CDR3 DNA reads TGTGCCAGCAGTGACAGGGTAGTGGGAGGAGAGACCCAGTACTTC.

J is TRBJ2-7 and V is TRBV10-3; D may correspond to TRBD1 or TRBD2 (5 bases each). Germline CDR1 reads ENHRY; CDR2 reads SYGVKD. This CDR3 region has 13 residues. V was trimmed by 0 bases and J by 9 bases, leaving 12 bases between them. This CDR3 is CAISESGPTWQYF. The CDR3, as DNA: TGTGCCATCAGTGAGTCGGGACCGACGTGGCAGTACTTC.

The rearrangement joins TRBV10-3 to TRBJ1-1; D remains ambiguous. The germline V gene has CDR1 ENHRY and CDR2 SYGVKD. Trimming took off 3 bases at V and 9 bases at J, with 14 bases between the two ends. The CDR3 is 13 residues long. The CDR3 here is CAISEGQAGQAFF. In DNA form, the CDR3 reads TGTGCCATCAGTGAAGGCCAGGCGGGCCAAGCTTTCTTT.

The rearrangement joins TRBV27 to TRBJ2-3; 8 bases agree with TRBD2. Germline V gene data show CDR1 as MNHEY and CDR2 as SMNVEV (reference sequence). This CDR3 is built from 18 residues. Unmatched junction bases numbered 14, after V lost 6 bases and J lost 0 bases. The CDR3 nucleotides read TGTGCCAGCAGATCCCGGGGCGGGAGGCCCTCTAGCACAGATACGCAGTATTTT. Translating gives CASRSRGGRPSSTDTQYF.

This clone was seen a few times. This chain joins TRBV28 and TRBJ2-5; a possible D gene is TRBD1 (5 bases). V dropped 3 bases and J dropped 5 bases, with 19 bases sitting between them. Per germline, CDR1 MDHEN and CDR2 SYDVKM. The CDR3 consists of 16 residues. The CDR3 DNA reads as TGTGCCAGCAGTTTTTCCCGACTCAGGGTTCGGGAGACCCAGTACTTC. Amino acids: CASSFSRLRVRETQYF.

In DNA form, the CDR3 reads TGCGCCAGCAGCACGAGGGGGAGTGTGGGACCCACGAGCGGGGAGCTGTTTTTT. It translates to CASSTRGSVGPTSGELFF. V gene TRBV5-1 combines with J gene TRBJ2-2, with D possibly TRBD1 on 6 matching bases. The V and J ends lost 4 bases and 7 bases respectively, with 26 bases between them. The CDR3 spans 18 residues. Germline V lookup: CDR1 SGHRS, CDR2 YFSETQ.

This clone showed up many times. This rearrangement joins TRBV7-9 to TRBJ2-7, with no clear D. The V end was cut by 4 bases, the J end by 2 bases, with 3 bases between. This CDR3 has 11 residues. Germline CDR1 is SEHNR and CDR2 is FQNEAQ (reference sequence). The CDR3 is CASSSTYEQYF. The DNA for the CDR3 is TGTGCCAGCAGCTCGACCTACGAGCAGTACTTC.

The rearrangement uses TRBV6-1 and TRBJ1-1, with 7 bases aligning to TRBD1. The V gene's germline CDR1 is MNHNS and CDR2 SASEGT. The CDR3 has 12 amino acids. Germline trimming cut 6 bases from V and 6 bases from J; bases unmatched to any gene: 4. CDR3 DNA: TGTGCCAGCAGAGACAGGGACGCTGAAGCTTTCTTT. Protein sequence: CASRDRDAEAFF.

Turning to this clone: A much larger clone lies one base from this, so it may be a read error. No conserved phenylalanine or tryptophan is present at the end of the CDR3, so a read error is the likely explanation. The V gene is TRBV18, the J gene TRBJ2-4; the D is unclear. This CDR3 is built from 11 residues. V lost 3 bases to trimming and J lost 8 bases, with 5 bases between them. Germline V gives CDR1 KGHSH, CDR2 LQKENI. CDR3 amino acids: CASSPKDIQYL. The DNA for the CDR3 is TGTGCCAGCTCACCCAAGGACATTCAGTACCTC.

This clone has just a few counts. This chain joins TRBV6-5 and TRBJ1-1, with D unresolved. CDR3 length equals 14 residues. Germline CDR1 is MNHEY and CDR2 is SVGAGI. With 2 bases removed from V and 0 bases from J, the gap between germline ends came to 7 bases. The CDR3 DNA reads TGTGCCAGCAGTTACGCCGGGCTGAACACTGAAGCTTTCTTT. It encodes CASSYAGLNTEAFF.

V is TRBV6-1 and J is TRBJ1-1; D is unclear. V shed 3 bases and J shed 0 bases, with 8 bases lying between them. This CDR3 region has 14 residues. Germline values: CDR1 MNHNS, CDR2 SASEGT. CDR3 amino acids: CASSEGTLNTEAFF. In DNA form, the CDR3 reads TGTGCCAGCAGTGAGGGAACCTTGAACACTGAAGCTTTCTTT.

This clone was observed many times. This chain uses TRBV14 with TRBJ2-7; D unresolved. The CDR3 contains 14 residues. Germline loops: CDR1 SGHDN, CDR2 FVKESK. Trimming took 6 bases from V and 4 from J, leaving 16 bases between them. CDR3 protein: CASSQLDTFYEQYF. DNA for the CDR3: TGTGCCAGCAGTCAATTAGACACCTTTTACGAGCAGTACTTC.

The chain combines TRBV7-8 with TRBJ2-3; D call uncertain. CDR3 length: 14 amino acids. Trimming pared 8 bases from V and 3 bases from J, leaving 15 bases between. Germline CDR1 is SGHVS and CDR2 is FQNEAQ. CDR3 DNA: TGTGCCAGCCGAGCTTGGTCTAGGACAGATACGCAGTATTTT. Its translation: CASRAWSRTDTQYF.

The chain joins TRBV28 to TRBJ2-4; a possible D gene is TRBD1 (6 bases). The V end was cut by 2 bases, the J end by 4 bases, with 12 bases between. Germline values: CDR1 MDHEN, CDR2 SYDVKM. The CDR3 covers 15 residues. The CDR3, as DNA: TGTGCCAGCAGTTTACCAGGGGCCGTGAAAAACATTCAGTACTTC. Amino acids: CASSLPGAVKNIQYF.

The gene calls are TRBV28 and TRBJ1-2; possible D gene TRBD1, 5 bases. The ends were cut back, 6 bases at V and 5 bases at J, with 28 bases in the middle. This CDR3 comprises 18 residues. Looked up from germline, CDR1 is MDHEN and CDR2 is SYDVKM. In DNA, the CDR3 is TGTGCCAGCAGCACCTTCGGGGACGGCACCCATTATTGGTATGGCTACACCTTC. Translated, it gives CASSTFGDGTHYWYGYTF.

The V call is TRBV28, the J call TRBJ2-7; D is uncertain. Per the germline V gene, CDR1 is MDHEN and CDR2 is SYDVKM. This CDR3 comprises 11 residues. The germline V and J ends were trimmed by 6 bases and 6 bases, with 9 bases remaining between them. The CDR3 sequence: CASSHRGEQYF. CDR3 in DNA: TGTGCCAGCAGCCACAGAGGCGAGCAGTACTTC.

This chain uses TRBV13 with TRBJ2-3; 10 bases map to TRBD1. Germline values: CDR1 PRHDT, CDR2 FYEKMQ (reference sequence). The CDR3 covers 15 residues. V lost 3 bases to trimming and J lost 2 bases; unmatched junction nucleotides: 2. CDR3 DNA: TGTGCCAGCAGCTTGGGGACAGGGGTCACAGATACGCAGTATTTT. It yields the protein CASSLGTGVTDTQYF.

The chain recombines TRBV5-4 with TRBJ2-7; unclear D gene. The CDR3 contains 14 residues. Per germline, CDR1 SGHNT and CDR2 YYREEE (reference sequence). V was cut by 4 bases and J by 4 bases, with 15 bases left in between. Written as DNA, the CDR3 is TGTGCCAGCAGCCCCCCGGGTAGTATTTACGAGCAGTACTTC. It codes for CASSPPGSIYEQYF.

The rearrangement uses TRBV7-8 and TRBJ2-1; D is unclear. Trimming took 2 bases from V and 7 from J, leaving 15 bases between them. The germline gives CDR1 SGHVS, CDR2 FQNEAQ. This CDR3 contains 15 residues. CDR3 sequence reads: CASSLRTLASNEQFF. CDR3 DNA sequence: TGTGCCAGCAGCTTACGTACCTTGGCTTCAAATGAGCAGTTCTTC. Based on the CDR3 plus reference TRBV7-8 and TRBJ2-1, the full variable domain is GAGVSQSPRYKVAKRGQDVALRCDPISGHVSLFWYQQALGQGPEFLTYFQNEAQLDKSGLPSDRFFAERPEGSVSTLKIQRTQQEDSAVYLCASSLRTLASNEQFFGPGTRLTVL.

The CDR3, as DNA: TGTGCCAGCCTGACAGCCATGAACACTGAAGCTTTCTTT. The encoded protein is CASLTAMNTEAFF. The V call is TRBV2, the J call TRBJ1-1; perhaps TRBD1 as D (5 bases). V dropped 8 bases and J dropped 0 bases, with 10 bases sitting between them. The germline CDR1 and CDR2 sequences are SNHLY and FYNNEI. The CDR3 has 13 residues.

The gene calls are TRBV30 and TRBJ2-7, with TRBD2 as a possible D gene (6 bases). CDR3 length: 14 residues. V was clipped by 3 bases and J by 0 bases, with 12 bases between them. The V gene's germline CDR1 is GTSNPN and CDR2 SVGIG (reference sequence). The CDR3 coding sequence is TGTGCCTGGAGGCGTGTCGGGAGCTCCTACGAGCAGTACTTC. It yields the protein CAWRRVGSSYEQYF.

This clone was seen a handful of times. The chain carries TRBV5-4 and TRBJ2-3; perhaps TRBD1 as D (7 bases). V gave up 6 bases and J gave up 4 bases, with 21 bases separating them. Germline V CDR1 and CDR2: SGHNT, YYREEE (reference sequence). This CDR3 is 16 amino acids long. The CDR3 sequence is CASTGRTGGVSDTQYF. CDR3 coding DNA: TGTGCCAGCACCGGCAGGACAGGAGGGGTTTCAGATACGCAGTATTTT.